The rows below give T cell receptor beta chains drawn from one sample of a study of T-cell memory formation after mild COVID-19. TCRdb ran MiXCR on the 5' RACE reads and lists one entry per CDR3 protein. The table records fewer than 500,000 distinct CDR3 sequences, 20% to 25% of them present only once. The specimen sequenced was PBMCs or a T cell subset sorted from them (not recorded which). The receptor set was obtained from an adult woman who had mild COVID-19 (a few samples of this study predate the infection). Cell type and time point are not known. Each CDR3 is given with its conserved first and last residue. A D gene is named only where the DNA matches it firmly. Clone size is shown for a subset of rows, as once, few, many or a class of expanded clone.

V gene	D gene	J gene	clone size	CDR3 protein	CDR3 DNA
TRBV30	-	TRBJ2-7	-	CAWSWDTSFSYEQYF	TGTGCCTGGAGTTGGGACACCTCTTTCTCCTACGAGCAGTACTTC
TRBV20-1	-	TRBJ1-5	-	CSARGGLSNQPQHF	TGCAGTGCTCGGGGGGGGCTTAGCAATCAGCCCCAGCATTTT
TRBV5-1	TRBD1	TRBJ1-2	-	CASSVTGGKPINYGYTF	TGCGCCAGCAGCGTGACAGGGGGCAAGCCCATTAACTATGGCTACACCTTC
TRBV21-1	-	TRBJ2-5	-	CASSKGQRKETQYF	TGTGCCAGCAGCAAAGGGCAGAGGAAAGAGACCCAGTACTTC
TRBV6-5	TRBD2	TRBJ2-7	-	CASSIAGDSYEQYF	TGTGCCAGCAGTATAGCGGGCGACTCCTACGAGCAGTACTTC
TRBV12-3/TRBV12-4	TRBD1	TRBJ2-1	-	CASSPLGQGHEQFF	TGTGCCAGCAGTCCCTTAGGACAGGGACATGAGCAGTTCTTC
TRBV27	TRBD2	TRBJ2-3	-	CASSSPGGYSRDTQYF	TGTGCCAGCAGTTCCCCGGGGGGTTATTCCAGAGATACGCAGTATTTT
TRBV5-1	TRBD2	TRBJ2-7	-	CASRMAGDLYEQYF	TGCGCCAGCAGGATGGCGGGGGACCTCTACGAGCAGTACTTC
TRBV6-1	TRBD2	TRBJ2-7	-	CASSERASGIGEQYF	TGTGCCAGCAGTGAACGGGCTAGCGGGATCGGCGAGCAGTACTTC
TRBV6-1	-	TRBJ2-1	-	CASSVPGGNEQFF	TGTGCCAGCAGTGTCCCCGGCGGCAATGAGCAGTTCTTC
TRBV12-3/TRBV12-4	TRBD2	TRBJ2-7	many	CASSRGLDSYEQYF	TGTGCCAGCAGTAGAGGACTAGACTCCTACGAGCAGTACTTC
TRBV4-2	-	TRBJ2-1	few	CASSQKWQLQFF	TGTGCCAGCAGCCAAAAGTGGCAGCTTCAGTTCTTC
TRBV18	-	TRBJ2-7	-	CASSPGGKSSYEQYF	TGTGCCAGCTCACCGGGCGGGAAAAGCTCCTACGAGCAGTACTTC
TRBV7-8	-	TRBJ1-1	-	CASSRDTRGVF	TGTGCCAGCAGCCGGGACACCCGGGGGGTCTTT
TRBV12-3/TRBV12-4	-	TRBJ2-2	few	CASSPGGGLYWLPNTGELFF	TGTGCCAGCAGTCCTGGCGGGGGCCTTTATTGGTTGCCGAACACCGGGGAGCTGTTTTTT
TRBV20-1	TRBD2	TRBJ2-1	few	CSARGGSLEQFF	TGCAGTGCTAGAGGCGGGAGCCTGGAGCAGTTCTTC
TRBV5-1	TRBD1	TRBJ2-2	once	CASSGRDRATGELFF	TGCGCCAGCAGCGGCCGGGACAGGGCCACCGGGGAGCTGTTTTTT
TRBV7-2	-	TRBJ1-1	few	CASSYGISGRNTEAFF	TGTGCCAGCAGCTATGGGATCTCGGGGAGGAACACTGAAGCTTTCTTT
TRBV11-2	-	TRBJ2-5	-	CASSLTWTVETQYF	TGTGCCAGCAGCTTAACCTGGACAGTCGAGACCCAGTACTTC
TRBV6-6	-	TRBJ2-2	-	CASATLNTGELFF	TGTGCCAGTGCGACACTGAACACCGGGGAGCTGTTTTTT